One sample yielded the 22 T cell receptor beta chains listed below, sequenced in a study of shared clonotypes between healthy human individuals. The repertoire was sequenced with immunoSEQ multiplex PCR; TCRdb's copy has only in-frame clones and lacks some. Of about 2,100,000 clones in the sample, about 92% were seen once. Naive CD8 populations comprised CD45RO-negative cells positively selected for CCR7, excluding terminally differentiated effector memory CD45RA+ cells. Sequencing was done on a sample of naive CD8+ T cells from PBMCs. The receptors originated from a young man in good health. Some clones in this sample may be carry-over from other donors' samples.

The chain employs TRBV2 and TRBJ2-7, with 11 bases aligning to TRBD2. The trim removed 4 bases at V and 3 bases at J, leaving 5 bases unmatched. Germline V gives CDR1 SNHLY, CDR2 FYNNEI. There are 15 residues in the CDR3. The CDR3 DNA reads TGTGCCAGCAGTGCTCCACTAGCGGGAGTCTACGAGCAGTACTTC. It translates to CASSAPLAGVYEQYF.

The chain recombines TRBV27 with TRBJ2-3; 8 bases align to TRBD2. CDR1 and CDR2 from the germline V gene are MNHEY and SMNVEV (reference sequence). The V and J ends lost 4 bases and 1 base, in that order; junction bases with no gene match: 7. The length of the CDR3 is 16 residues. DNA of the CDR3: TGTGCCAGCAGTTCCTCAGCGGGAGAGCGCACAGATACGCAGTATTTT. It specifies CASSSSAGERTDTQYF.

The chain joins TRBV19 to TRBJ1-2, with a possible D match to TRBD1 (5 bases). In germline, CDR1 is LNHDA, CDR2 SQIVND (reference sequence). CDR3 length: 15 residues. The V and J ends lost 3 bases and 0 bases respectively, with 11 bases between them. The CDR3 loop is CASSIGTSANYGYTF. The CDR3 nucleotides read TGTGCCAGTAGTATTGGGACGTCCGCTAACTATGGCTACACCTTC.

The chain's CDR3 is CASSERQYNQPQHF. CDR3 DNA sequence: TGTGCCAGCAGTGAACGACAGTACAATCAGCCCCAGCATTTT. V usage is TRBV2 and J usage is TRBJ1-5; perhaps TRBD1 as D (5 bases). The CDR3 sequence is 14 residues long. Trimming stripped 2 bases from V and 3 bases from J, with 8 bases between. The V gene's germline CDR1 is SNHLY and CDR2 FYNNEI.

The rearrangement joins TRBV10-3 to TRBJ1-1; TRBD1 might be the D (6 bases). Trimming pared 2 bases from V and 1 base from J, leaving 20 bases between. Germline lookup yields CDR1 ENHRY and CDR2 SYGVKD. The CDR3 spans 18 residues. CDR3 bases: TGTGCCATCAGTGAGCTCCGGGAGAGAACAGGGACGAACACTGAAGCTTTCTTT. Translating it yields CAISELRERTGTNTEAFF.

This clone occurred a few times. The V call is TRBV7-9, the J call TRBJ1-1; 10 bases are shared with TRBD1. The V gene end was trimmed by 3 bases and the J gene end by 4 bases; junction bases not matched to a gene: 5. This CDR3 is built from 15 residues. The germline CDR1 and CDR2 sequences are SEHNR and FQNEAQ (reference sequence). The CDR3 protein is CASSFDRGLSTEAFF. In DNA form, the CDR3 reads TGTGCCAGCAGCTTTGACAGGGGGCTTTCCACTGAAGCTTTCTTT.

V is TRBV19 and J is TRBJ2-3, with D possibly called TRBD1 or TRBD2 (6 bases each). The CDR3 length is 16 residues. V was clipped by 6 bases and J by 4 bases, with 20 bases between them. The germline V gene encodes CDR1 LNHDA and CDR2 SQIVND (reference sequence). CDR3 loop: CASRIGAGHPSDTQYF. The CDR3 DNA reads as TGTGCCAGTAGGATTGGGGCGGGACACCCGTCAGATACGCAGTATTTT.

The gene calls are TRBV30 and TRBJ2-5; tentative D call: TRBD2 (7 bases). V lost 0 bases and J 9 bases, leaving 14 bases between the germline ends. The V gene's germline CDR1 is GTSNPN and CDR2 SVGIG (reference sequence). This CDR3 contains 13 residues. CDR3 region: CAWSVSAGGPQYF. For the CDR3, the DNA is TGTGCCTGGAGTGTATCAGCCGGGGGGCCCCAGTACTTC.

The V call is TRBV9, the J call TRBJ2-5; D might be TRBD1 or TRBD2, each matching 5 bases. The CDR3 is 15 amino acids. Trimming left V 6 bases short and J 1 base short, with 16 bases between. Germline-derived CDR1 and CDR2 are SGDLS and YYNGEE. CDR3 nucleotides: TGTGCCAGCAACCAAATGTCCGGGACCCAAGAGACCCAGTACTTC. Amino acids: CASNQMSGTQETQYF. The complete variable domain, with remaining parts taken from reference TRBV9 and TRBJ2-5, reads DSGVTQTPKHLITATGQRVTLRCSPRSGDLSVYWYQQSLDQGLQFLIQYYNGEERAKGNILERFSAQQFPDLHSELNLSSLELGDSALYFCASNQMSGTQETQYFGPGTRLLVL.

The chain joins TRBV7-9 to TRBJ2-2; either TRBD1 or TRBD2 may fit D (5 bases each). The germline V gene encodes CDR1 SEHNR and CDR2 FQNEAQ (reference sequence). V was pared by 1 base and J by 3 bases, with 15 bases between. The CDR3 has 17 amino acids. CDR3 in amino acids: CASSLVGSGPDTGELFF. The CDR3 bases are TGTGCCAGCAGCTTAGTGGGGTCGGGACCTGACACCGGGGAGCTGTTTTTT.

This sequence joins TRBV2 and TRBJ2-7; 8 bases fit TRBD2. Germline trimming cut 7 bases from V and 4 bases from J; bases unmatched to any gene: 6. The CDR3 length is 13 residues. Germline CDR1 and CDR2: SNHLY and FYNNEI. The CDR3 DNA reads TGTGCCAGCACGGCGGGGGGTGTTTACGAGCAGTACTTC. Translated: CASTAGGVYEQYF.

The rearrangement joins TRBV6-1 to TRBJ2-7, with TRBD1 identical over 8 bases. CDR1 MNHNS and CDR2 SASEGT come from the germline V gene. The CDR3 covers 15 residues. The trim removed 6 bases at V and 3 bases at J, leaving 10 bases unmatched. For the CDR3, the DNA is TGTGCCAGCAGCTATACTCGCGACAGGGGCTACGAGCAGTACTTC. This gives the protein CASSYTRDRGYEQYF.

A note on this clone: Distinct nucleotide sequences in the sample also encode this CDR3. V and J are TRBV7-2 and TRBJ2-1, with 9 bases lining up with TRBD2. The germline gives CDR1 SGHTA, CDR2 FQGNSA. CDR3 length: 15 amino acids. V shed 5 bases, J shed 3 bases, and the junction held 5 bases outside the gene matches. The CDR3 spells CASSPGLAVYNEQFF. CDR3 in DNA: TGTGCCAGCAGCCCGGGACTAGCAGTCTACAATGAGCAGTTCTTC.

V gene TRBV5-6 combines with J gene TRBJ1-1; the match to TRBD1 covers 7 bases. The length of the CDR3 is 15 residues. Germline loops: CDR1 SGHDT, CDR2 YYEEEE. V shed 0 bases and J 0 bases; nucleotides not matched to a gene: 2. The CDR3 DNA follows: TGTGCCAGCAGCTTGGGGCAGGGGGTGAACACTGAAGCTTTCTTT. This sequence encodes CASSLGQGVNTEAFF.

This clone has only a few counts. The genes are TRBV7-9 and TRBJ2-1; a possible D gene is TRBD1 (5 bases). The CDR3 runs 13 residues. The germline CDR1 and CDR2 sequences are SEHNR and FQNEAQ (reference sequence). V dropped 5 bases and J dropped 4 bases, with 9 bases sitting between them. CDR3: CASSLTGYNEQFF. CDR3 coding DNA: TGTGCCAGCAGCCTCACAGGATACAATGAGCAGTTCTTC.

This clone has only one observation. The CDR3 bases are TGTGCCAGCAGCTTCCCCTGGGCGGGACTCACCGGGGAGCTGTTTTTT. Translating gives CASSFPWAGLTGELFF. This chain links TRBV7-9 with TRBJ2-2, with D possibly being TRBD2 (6 bases). The CDR3 loop spans 16 amino acids. Germline CDR1 and CDR2: SEHNR and FQNEAQ (reference sequence). V lost 3 bases, J lost 4 bases, and 15 bases lay in between.

CDR3 nucleotides: TGTGCCAGCAGCGTAGTCCCGGATGGAGAGACCCAGTACTTC. This sequence encodes CASSVVPDGETQYF. This sequence joins TRBV9 and TRBJ2-5; D unresolved. The germline V gene has CDR1 SGDLS and CDR2 YYNGEE. This CDR3 contains 14 residues. Trimming cost V 0 bases and J 4 bases, with 10 bases left between them.

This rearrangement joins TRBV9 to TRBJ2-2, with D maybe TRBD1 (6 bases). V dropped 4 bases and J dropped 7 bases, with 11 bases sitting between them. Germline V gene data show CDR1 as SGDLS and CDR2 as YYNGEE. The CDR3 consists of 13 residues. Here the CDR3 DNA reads TGTGCCAGCAGCAAAGGGGGTTTCGGGGAGCTGTTTTTT. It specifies CASSKGGFGELFF.

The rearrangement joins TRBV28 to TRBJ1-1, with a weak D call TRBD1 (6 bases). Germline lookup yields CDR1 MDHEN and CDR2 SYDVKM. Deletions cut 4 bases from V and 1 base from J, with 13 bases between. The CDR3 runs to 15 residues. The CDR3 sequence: CASSSRQVWNTEAFF. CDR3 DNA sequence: TGTGCCAGCAGTTCCCGACAGGTCTGGAACACTGAAGCTTTCTTT.

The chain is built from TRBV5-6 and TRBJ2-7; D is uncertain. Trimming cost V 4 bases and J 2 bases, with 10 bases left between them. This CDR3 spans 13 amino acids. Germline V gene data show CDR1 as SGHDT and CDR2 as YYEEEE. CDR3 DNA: TGTGCCAGCAGCAGCATCGAGGCCTACGAGCAGTACTTC. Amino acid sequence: CASSSIEAYEQYF.

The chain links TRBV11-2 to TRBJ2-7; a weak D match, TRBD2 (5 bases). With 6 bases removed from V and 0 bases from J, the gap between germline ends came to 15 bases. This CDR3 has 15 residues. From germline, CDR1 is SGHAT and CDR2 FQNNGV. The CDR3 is CASSLWRADSYEQYF. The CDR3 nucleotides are TGTGCCAGCAGTTTGTGGCGGGCGGACTCCTACGAGCAGTACTTC.

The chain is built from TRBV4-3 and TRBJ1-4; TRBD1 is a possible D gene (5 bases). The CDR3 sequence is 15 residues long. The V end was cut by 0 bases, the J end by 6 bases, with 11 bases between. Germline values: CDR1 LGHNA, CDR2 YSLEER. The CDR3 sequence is CASSQDGQGYEKLFF. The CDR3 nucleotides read TGCGCCAGCAGCCAAGATGGGCAGGGTTATGAAAAACTGTTTTTT.